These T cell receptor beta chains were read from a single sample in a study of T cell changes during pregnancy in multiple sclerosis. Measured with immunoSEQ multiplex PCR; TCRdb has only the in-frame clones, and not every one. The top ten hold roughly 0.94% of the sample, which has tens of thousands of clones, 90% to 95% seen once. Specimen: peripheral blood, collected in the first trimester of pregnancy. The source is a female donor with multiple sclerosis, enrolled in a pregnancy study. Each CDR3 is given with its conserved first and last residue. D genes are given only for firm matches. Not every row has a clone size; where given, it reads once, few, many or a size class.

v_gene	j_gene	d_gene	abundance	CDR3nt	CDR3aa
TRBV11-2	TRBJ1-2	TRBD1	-	TGTGCCAGCAGCCCCCTCAGGGGGCGCAGAGCTGGCTACACCTTC	CASSPLRGRRAGYTF
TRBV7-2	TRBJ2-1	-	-	TGTGCCAGCAGCTCACGGGAGTCTCCTTACTCCTACAATGAGCAGTTCTTC	CASSSRESPYSYNEQFF
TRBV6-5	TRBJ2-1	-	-	TGTGCCAGCAGTTATGACAGCTACAATGAGCAGTTCTTC	CASSYDSYNEQFF
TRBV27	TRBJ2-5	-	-	TGTGCCAGCAGTTTATCTACAGCTTACCAAGAGACCCAGTACTTC	CASSLSTAYQETQYF
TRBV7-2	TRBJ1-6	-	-	TGTGCCAGCAGCTCCCGGGATAATTCACCCCTCCACTTT	CASSSRDNSPLHF
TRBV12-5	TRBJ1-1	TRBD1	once	TGTGCTAGTGATGACAGGGCCTCGAGGTGGACTGAAGCTTTCTTT	CASDDRASRWTEAFF
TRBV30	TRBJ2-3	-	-	TGTGCCTGGACCCCTGGGGGCGCGCCAGATACGCAGTATTTT	CAWTPGGAPDTQYF
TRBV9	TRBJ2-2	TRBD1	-	TGTGCCAGCAGCCCGAGGGGGGACAGGGGAAGGGGGGAGCTGTTTTTT	CASSPRGDRGRGELFF
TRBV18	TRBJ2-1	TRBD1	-	TGTGCCAGCTCACGCGGGACAGGGGGCTACAATGAGCAGTTCTTC	CASSRGTGGYNEQFF
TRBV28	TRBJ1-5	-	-	TGTGCCAGCAGCCTCTCGGAGGGAAATCAGCCCCAGCATTTT	CASSLSEGNQPQHF
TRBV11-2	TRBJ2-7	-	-	TGTGCCAGCAGCTTAGGAGGCATTTTGCAGTACTTC	CASSLGGILQYF
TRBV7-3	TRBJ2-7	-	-	TGTGCCAGCAGCCCCACTAGCTCCTACGAGCAGTACTTC	CASSPTSSYEQYF
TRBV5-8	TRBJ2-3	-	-	TGTGCCAGCAACCCTCCCTACGGCACAGATACGCAGTATTTT	CASNPPYGTDTQYF
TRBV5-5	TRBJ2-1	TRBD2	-	TGTGCCAGCGGCGGACCTAGCGGTGACAATGAGCAGTTCTTC	CASGGPSGDNEQFF
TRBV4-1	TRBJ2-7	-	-	TGCGCCAGCAGCCAAGATTTCAAGAAGCGGGCTCACTACGAGCAGTACTTC	CASSQDFKKRAHYEQYF
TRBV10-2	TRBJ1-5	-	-	TGCGCCAGCAAAGGCGGAAATCAGCCCCAGCATTTT	CASKGGNQPQHF
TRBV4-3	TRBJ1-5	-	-	TGCGCCAGCAGCCAAGAATATAAAGCGTCTCAGCCCCAGCATTTT	CASSQEYKASQPQHF
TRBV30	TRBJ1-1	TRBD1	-	TGTGCCTGGAGTGTAGACAGGGCTGAAGCTTTCTTT	CAWSVDRAEAFF
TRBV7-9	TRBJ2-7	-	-	TGTGCCAGCAGCTTCCCAGGGACCTACGAGCAGTACTTC	CASSFPGTYEQYF
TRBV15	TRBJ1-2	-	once	TGTGCCACCAGCAGAGGCCCCCAGGGACACGGCTACACCTTC	CATSRGPQGHGYTF
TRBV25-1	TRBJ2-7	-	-	TGTGCCAGCAGTGGTGTGCGCCACGAGCAGTACTTC	CASSGVRHEQYF
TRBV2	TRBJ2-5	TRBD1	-	TGTGCCAGCCCAACGGACAGGGGGCCGCGGGAGACCCAGTACTTC	CASPTDRGPRETQYF
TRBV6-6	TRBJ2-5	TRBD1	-	TGTGCCAGCACTCCGACAGGGACGGGGACCCAGTACTTC	CASTPTGTGTQYF
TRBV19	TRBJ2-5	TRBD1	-	TGTGCCAGTAGTATAGGGGGACAGAGAGAGACCCAGTACTTC	CASSIGGQRETQYF
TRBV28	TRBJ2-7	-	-	TGTGCCAGCAGTCTCAGGTCCTACGAGCAGTACTTC	CASSLRSYEQYF
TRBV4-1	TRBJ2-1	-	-	TGCGCCAGCAGCCAACTTTCGGGACTTGCAACCTACAATGAGCAGTTCTTC	CASSQLSGLATYNEQFF
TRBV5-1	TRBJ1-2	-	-	TGCGCCAGCTCGAGGGGGGGCGGCTATGGCTACACCTTC	CASSRGGGYGYTF
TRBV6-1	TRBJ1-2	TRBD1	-	TGTGCCAGCAGTGAAGTTAAGGGACAGGGCTGGAGCTACACCTTC	CASSEVKGQGWSYTF
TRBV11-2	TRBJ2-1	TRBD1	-	TGTGCCAGCAGCTTAGGGACAGGGGCAGGCAATGAGCAGTTCTTC	CASSLGTGAGNEQFF
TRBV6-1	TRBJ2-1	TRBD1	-	TGTGCCAGCAGAGAGACAGGGCTAAATGAGCAGTTCTTC	CASRETGLNEQFF
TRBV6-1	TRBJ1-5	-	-	TGTGCCAGCAGTGAAACAACAGGGAGGGGTCAGCCCCAGCATTTT	CASSETTGRGQPQHF
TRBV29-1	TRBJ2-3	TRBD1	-	TGCAGCGTTGAAGATCGGACAGGGGGGGGGAGCACAGATACGCAGTATTTT	CSVEDRTGGGSTDTQYF
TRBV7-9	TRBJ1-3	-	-	TGTGCCAGCAGTTACCGCCCAGGGGACCCAAGCTCTGGAAACACCATATATTTT	CASSYRPGDPSSGNTIYF
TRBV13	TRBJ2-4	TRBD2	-	TGTGCCAGCAGCGATCCGGGAGGGCAAAACATTCAGTACTTC	CASSDPGGQNIQYF
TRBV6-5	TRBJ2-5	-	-	TGTGCCAGCAGTTACTCCTACGGGACTCAAGAGACCCAGTACTTC	CASSYSYGTQETQYF
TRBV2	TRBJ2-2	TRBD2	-	TGTGCCAGCAGTTTCCAGCAAGGGACTAGCCCCACCGGGGAGCTGTTTTTT	CASSFQQGTSPTGELFF
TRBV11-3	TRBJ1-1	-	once	TGTGCCAGCAGCCTAACGCCCGACAGGCGCACCCAAAGAGCTTTCTTT	CASSLTPDRRTQRAFF
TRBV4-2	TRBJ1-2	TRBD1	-	TGTGCCAGCAGCCAAGTAGGGACAGGTCTGACACCTAACTATGGCTACACCTTC	CASSQVGTGLTPNYGYTF